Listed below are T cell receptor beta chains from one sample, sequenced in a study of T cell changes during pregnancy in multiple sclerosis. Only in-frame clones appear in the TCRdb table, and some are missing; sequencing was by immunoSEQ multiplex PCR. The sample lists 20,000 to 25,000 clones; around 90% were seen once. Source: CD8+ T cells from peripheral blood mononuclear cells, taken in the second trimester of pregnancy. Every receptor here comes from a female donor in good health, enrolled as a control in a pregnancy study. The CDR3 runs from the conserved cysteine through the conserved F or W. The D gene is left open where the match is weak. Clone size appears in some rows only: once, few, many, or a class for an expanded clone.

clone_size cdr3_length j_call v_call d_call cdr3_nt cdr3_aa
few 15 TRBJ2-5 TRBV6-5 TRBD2 TGTGCCAGCAGTTCCTTGGGACTACTTCAAGAGACCCAGTACTTC CASSSLGLLQETQYF
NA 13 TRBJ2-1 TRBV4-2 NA TGTGCCAGCAGCCCCGGGACTTTCAATGAGCAGTTCTTC CASSPGTFNEQFF
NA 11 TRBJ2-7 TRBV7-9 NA TGTGCCAGCAGCCGAGTTCGCGAGCAGTACTTC CASSRVREQYF
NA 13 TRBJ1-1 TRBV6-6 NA TGTGCCAGCAGACAGGGAGAGGGCACTGAAGCTTTCTTT CASRQGEGTEAFF
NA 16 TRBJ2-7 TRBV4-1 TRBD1 TGCGCCAGCAGCCAAGATGTAGACAGGGGGCTGTACGAGCAGTACTTC CASSQDVDRGLYEQYF
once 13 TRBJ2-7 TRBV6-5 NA TGTGCCAGCAGTTACTCCCTTACCTACGAGCAGTACTTC CASSYSLTYEQYF
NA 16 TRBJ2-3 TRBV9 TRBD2 TGTGCCAGCAGCCTCTTAGCGGGAGGATTGGAGGATACGCAGTATTTT CASSLLAGGLEDTQYF
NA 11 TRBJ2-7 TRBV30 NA TGTGCCTGGGGACTGACCTACGAGCAGTACTTC CAWGLTYEQYF
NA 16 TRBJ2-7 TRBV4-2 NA TGTGCCAGCAGCCAAGACGGGGTTGGGGACTCCTACGAGCAGTACTTC CASSQDGVGDSYEQYF
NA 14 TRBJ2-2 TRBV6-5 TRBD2 TGTGCCAGCCGATTAGCGGGAGGGCCCGCGGAGCTGTTTTTT CASRLAGGPAELFF
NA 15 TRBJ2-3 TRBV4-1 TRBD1 TGCGCCAGCAGCCAACAGGGGGCGGCCACAGATACGCAGTATTTT CASSQQGAATDTQYF
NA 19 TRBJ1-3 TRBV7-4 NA TGTGCCAGCAGCTTAAGGGGCCTGGGCAGGGTGGGCTCTGGAAACACCATATATTTT CASSLRGLGRVGSGNTIYF
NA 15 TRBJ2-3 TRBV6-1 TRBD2 TGTGCCAGCAGTGAACTAGCGGGAGGGCCAGATACGCAGTATTTT CASSELAGGPDTQYF